This T cell receptor (beta chain) was captured in a study of shared clonotypes between healthy human individuals. Notes on this clone: Within the sample, other DNA sequences also encode this same CDR3.

In the original analysis: Sequence data from immunoSEQ were junction-only and lacked quality scores; consequently, filtering differed. Generated by immunoSEQ multiplex PCR, the TCRdb table keeps only in-frame clones and is missing some. V, J and clone size were drawn from that table, and D and trimming were deduced from the DNA. The sample has millions of clones; more than 80% are singletons. Germline V gene data show CDR1 as KGHSH and CDR2 as LQKENI. The CDR3 runs 13 residues. J was trimmed by 5 bases and V by 3 bases; bases with no gene match: 1. Sequenced material: naive CD4+ T cells sorted from blood. The subset: CD45RA+ positively selected. The chain combines TRBV18 with TRBJ1-5; 7 nucleotides match TRBD1. The TCR originated in a man between 18 and 29 years old in good health. This CDR3 is CASSPGQDQPQHF. CDR3 sequence (DNA): TGTGCCAGCTCACCCGGACAGGATCAGCCCCAGCATTTT. Combining the CDR3 with reference TRBV18 and TRBJ1-5 gives the whole variable domain NAGVMQNPRHLVRRRGQEARLRCSPMKGHSHVYWYRQLPEEGLKFMVYLQKENIIDESGMPKERFSAEFPKEGPSILRIQQVVRGDSAAYFCASSPGQDQPQHFGDGTRLSIL.